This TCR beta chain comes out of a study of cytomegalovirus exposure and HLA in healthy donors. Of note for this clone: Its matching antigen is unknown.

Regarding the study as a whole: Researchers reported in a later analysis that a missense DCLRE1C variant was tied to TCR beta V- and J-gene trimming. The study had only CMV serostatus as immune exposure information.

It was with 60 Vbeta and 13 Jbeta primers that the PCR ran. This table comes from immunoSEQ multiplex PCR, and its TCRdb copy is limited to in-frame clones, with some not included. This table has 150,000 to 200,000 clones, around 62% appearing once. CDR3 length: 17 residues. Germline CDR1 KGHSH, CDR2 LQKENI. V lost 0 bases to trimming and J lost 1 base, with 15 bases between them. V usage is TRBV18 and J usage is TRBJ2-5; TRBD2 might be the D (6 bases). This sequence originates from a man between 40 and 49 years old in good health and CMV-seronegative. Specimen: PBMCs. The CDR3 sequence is CASSPPTVTAGQETQYF. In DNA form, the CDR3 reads TGTGCCAGCTCACCACCGACGGTAACAGCGGGCCAAGAGACCCAGTACTTC. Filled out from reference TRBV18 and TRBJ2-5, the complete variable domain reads NAGVMQNPRHLVRRRGQEARLRCSPMKGHSHVYWYRQLPEEGLKFMVYLQKENIIDESGMPKERFSAEFPKEGPSILRIQQVVRGDSAAYFCASSPPTVTAGQETQYFGPGTRLLVL.